A single sample is the source of the 18 T cell receptor beta chains below, sequenced in a study of OX40 agonist ivuxolimab in advanced cancers. Library generation was performed with the immunoSEQ multiplex PCR assay. The immuneACCESS repertoire file appears here via TCRdb, limited to in-frame rearrangements. These files lack a portion of the clones; in checked studies, under half of the deficit traces to unresolved V genes, and the cause of the others is not known. For this sample there are tens of thousands of clones; 82% appear just once. The ten largest clones represent approximately 5.1% of the sample. The specimen comprised CD4+ or CD8+ T cells sorted from blood, sampled in a trial of the OX40 agonist ivuxolimab. Receptors were obtained from an adult with an advanced solid tumor such as melanoma, head and neck, liver or kidney cancer.

This chain joins TRBV11-1 and TRBJ2-1; TRBD2 agrees at 16 bases. This CDR3 spans 16 amino acids. The ends lost 3 bases at V and 8 bases at J; junction bases unmatched: 4. Germline V lookup: CDR1 SGHAT, CDR2 FQDESV (reference sequence). The chain's CDR3 is CASSFGTSGGDDEQFF. CDR3 in DNA: TGTGCCAGCAGCTTCGGGACTAGCGGGGGGGACGATGAGCAGTTCTTC.

This chain connects TRBV5-1 to TRBJ1-5; 11 bases are shared with TRBD1. V was clipped by 0 bases and J by 7 bases; unmatched bases: 3. The germline gives CDR1 SGHRS, CDR2 YFSETQ. CDR3 length: 15 residues. CDR3 DNA: TGCGCCAGCAGCTTGGCAGGGACAGGGGGACAGCCCCAGCATTTT. It translates to CASSLAGTGGQPQHF. Full variable domain (outside the CDR3, taken from reference TRBV5-1 and TRBJ1-5): KAGVTQTPRYLIKTRGQQVTLSCSPISGHRSVSWYQQTPGQGLQFLFEYFSETQRNKGNFPGRFSGRQFSNSRSEMNVSTLELGDSALYLCASSLAGTGGQPQHFGDGTRLSIL.

V is TRBV5-1 and J is TRBJ2-2; 8 nucleotides agree with TRBD1. This CDR3 region has 15 residues. Germline V lookup: CDR1 SGHRS, CDR2 YFSETQ. Losses at the gene ends were 2 bases for V and 3 bases for J; bases not matched to a gene: 3. DNA of the CDR3: TGCGCCAGCAGCTTTGGACAGGGTTACACCGGGGAGCTGTTTTTT. It specifies CASSFGQGYTGELFF.

V and J are TRBV5-1 and TRBJ2-1, with 13 nucleotides matching TRBD2. The CDR3 is 17 residues long. Germline lookup yields CDR1 SGHRS and CDR2 YFSETQ. After removal of 6 bases from V and 0 bases from J, the junction contained 6 bases not matched to a gene. In nucleotides, the CDR3 is TGCGCCAGCACGACTAGCGGGAGGCCGATCTCCTACAATGAGCAGTTCTTC. Protein product: CASTTSGRPISYNEQFF.

In this sample, this clone turned up once. V and J are TRBV29-1 and TRBJ1-4, with D hard to call. This CDR3 is 13 amino acids long. Per the germline V gene, CDR1 is SQVTM and CDR2 is ANQGSEA. The ends were cut back, 7 bases at V and 5 bases at J, with 14 bases in the middle. CDR3 in amino acids: CSAEDGGNEKLFF. The CDR3 nucleotides are TGCAGCGCTGAGGACGGAGGCAATGAAAAACTGTTTTTT.

The chain links TRBV7-8 to TRBJ1-1; 10 nucleotides line up with TRBD1. Germline V CDR1 and CDR2: SGHVS, FQNEAQ. This CDR3 is 16 amino acids long. V shed 2 bases, J shed 6 bases, and the junction held 9 bases outside the gene matches. The CDR3 spells CASSLTAGTGDAEAFF. The CDR3 coding sequence is TGTGCCAGCAGCTTAACCGCCGGGACAGGGGATGCTGAAGCTTTCTTT.

This rearrangement joins TRBV15 to TRBJ2-2, with D unresolved. Trimming removed 4 bases from V and 5 bases from J, with 14 bases in between. Looked up from germline, CDR1 is LNHNV and CDR2 is YYDKDF (reference sequence). The CDR3 covers 15 residues. The CDR3: CATSTRRPITGELFF. The DNA of the CDR3 is TGTGCCACCAGCACCCGGCGGCCAATTACCGGGGAGCTGTTTTTT.

This clone has just one count. The rearrangement joins TRBV6-5 to TRBJ1-2, with D maybe TRBD1 (5 bases). V lost 7 bases and J 4 bases, leaving 13 bases between the germline ends. This CDR3 has 13 residues. In germline, CDR1 is MNHEY, CDR2 SVGAGI. For the CDR3, the DNA is TGTGCCAGCACCCCGGGGCACCTCTATGGCTACACCTTC. It codes for CASTPGHLYGYTF.

The chain uses TRBV11-3 and TRBJ2-3; TRBD2 might be the D (5 bases). With 3 bases removed from V and 5 bases from J, the gap between germline ends came to 12 bases. CDR3 length equals 14 residues. Germline CDR1 SGHNT, CDR2 YENEEA. Here the CDR3 reads CASSLSGSQDTQYF. The CDR3 region has the DNA TGTGCCAGCAGCTTGTCGGGATCGCAAGATACGCAGTATTTT.

This chain joins TRBV4-2 and TRBJ2-2, with TRBD2 matching 9 bases. CDR1 LGHNA and CDR2 YNFKEQ come from the germline V gene. V gave up 4 bases and J gave up 5 bases; unmatched junction bases: 8. This CDR3 comprises 16 residues. The CDR3 DNA sequence: TGTGCCAGCAGCCCTGGGACTAGCTCGGGGACCGGGGAGCTGTTTTTT. Amino acids: CASSPGTSSGTGELFF.

The V and J genes are TRBV5-6 and TRBJ1-4, with D hard to call. The CDR3 is 16 residues long. V was cut by 2 bases and J by 4 bases, with 15 bases left in between. Germline values: CDR1 SGHDT, CDR2 YYEEEE. This CDR3 is CASSFNLGQLNEKLFF. In DNA, the CDR3 is TGTGCCAGCAGCTTTAATTTAGGGCAGCTTAATGAAAAACTGTTTTTT.

With respect to this clone: An end of the junction does not agree with germline; a read error may underlie this. This chain links TRBV10-3 with TRBJ2-3; D call uncertain. From germline, CDR1 is ENHRY and CDR2 SYGVKD. CDR3 length equals 11 residues. CDR3 nucleotide sequence: TGTGCCATCAGTGTCACAAATACGCAGTATTTT. Translation gives CAISVTNTQYF.

The chain combines TRBV7-2 with TRBJ2-3; D unresolved. CDR1 and CDR2 (germline): SGHTA, FQGNSA. The CDR3 loop spans 13 amino acids. V was pared by 3 bases and J by 4 bases, with 8 bases between. The CDR3 nucleotides are TGTGCCAGCAGCTTTCTTGGGGCAGATACGCAGTATTTT. This translates into CASSFLGADTQYF. Full variable domain (missing parts from reference TRBV7-2 and TRBJ2-3): GAGVSQSPSNKVTEKGKDVELRCDPISGHTALYWYRQSLGQGLEFLIYFQGNSAPDKSGLPSDRFSAERTGGSVSTLTIQRTQQEDSAVYLCASSFLGADTQYFGPGTRLTVL.

Remarks on this clone: Within the sample, other DNA sequences also encode this same CDR3. V usage is TRBV7-2 and J usage is TRBJ2-7; D call uncertain. The germline V and J ends were trimmed by 6 bases and 0 bases, with 6 bases remaining between them. In germline, CDR1 is SGHTA, CDR2 FQGNSA. CDR3 length: 12 amino acids. CDR3 loop: CASRTSSYEQYF. CDR3 nucleotide sequence: TGTGCCAGCAGGACCAGCTCCTACGAGCAGTACTTC.

The CDR3 protein is CASSSGTSNRETQYF. The CDR3 nucleotides are TGTGCCAGCAGTTCGGGGACTAGCAATCGAGAGACCCAGTACTTC. V and J are TRBV6-5 and TRBJ2-5, with TRBD2 identical over 9 bases. V shed 4 bases and J 4 bases; nucleotides not matched to a gene: 7. The CDR3 has 15 amino acids. The V gene's germline CDR1 is MNHEY and CDR2 SVGAGI.

J is TRBJ2-2 and V is TRBV6-1; 7 bases match TRBD2. The V and J ends lost 4 bases and 5 bases, in that order; junction bases with no gene match: 1. The CDR3 loop spans 13 amino acids. Germline values: CDR1 MNHNS, CDR2 SASEGT. The chain's CDR3 is CASSAGLTGELFF. CDR3 sequence (DNA): TGTGCCAGCAGTGCGGGACTAACCGGGGAGCTGTTTTTT.

The chain carries TRBV28 and TRBJ1-5, with D perhaps matching TRBD1 (5 bases). CDR1 and CDR2 from the germline V gene are MDHEN and SYDVKM. The ends were cut back, 6 bases at V and 11 bases at J, with 17 bases in the middle. CDR3 size: 13 residues. The CDR3 reads CASSQAGGSAQHF. CDR3 nucleotides: TGTGCCAGCAGCCAAGCGGGGGGGTCGGCCCAGCATTTT.

This clone appeared a single time. This rearrangement joins TRBV2 to TRBJ1-2; D is perhaps TRBD1 (5 bases). The ends were cut back, 4 bases at V and 4 bases at J, with 13 bases in the middle. The CDR3 length is 14 residues. From germline, CDR1 is SNHLY and CDR2 FYNNEI. Written as DNA, the CDR3 is TGTGCCAGCAGTGGCACAGGACGGCTCTATGGCTACACCTTC. It is translated as CASSGTGRLYGYTF.